This T cell receptor (beta chain) was documented in a study of graft-versus-host responses after intestinal transplantation. Study context: Grafts were multivisceral, liver-intestinal, or isolated intestinal. Anti-thymocyte globulin was used for induction in all recipients, who then took tacrolimus and steroids for roughly three years.

This table comes from immunoSEQ multiplex PCR, and its TCRdb copy is limited to in-frame clones, with some not included. The data contain approximately 77,000 clones, 85% to 90% of them seen just once; the ten biggest clones take up less than 0.4%. Comment on this clone: Its antigen remains unidentified.

Findings and caveats of the study: GvH clones detected in recipient marrow included some appearing first in ileum or blood. Graft-donor T cell macrochimerism in patients accompanied high graft-versus-host to host-versus-graft clonal ratios in allografts.

The germline V and J ends were trimmed by 2 bases and 3 bases, with 11 bases remaining between them. The CDR3 runs 14 residues. Germline loops: CDR1 MNHEY, CDR2 SVGAGI. The source of this sequence is a human donor who received an intestinal transplant. The sample here was unstimulated CD4+ T cells sorted from spleen or lymph node cells, taken before intestinal transplant. The chain employs TRBV6-5 and TRBJ2-7, with D unclear. As DNA, the CDR3 is TGTGCCAGCAGTTACGATGGAGCTATCTACGAGCAGTACTTC. It yields the protein CASSYDGAIYEQYF.